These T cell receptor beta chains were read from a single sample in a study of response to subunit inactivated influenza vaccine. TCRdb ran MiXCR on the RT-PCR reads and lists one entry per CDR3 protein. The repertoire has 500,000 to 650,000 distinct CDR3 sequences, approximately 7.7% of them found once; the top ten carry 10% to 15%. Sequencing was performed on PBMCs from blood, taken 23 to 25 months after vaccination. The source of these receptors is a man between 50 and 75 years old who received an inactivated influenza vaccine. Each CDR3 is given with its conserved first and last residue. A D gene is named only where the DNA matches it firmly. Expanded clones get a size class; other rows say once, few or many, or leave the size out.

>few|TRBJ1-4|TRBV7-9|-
TGTGCCAGCAGCCAACAGGGTCAGTTTGAAAAACTGTTTTTT
CASSQQGQFEKLFF
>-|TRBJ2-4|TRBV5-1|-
TGCGCCAGCAGCTTCGACCAGGGTGGGAAAAACATTCAGTACTTC
CASSFDQGGKNIQYF
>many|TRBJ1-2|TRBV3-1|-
TGTGCCAGCAGCCAAGATTTGTCCCAGAGCTATGGCTACACCTTC
CASSQDLSQSYGYTF
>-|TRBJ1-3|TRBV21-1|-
TGTGCCAGCATAGGGGACAGGTACTCTGGAAACACCATATATTTT
CASIGDRYSGNTIYF
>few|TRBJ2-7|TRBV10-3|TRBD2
TGTGCCATCAGTGAGGGTTTGACTAGCGGGAGACTTACCTACGAGCAGTACTTC
CAISEGLTSGRLTYEQYF
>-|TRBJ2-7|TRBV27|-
TGTGCCAGCAGTTTATCGGCTAGCGCGTCATACTACGAGCAGTACTTC
CASSLSASASYYEQYF
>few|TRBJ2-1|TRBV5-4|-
TGTGCCAGCAGCATACTAGCATATGGTGAGCAGTTCTTC
CASSILAYGEQFF
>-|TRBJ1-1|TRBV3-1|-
TGTGCCAGCAGCCAAGGCTCAGGGGTGAACACTGAAGCTTTCTTT
CASSQGSGVNTEAFF
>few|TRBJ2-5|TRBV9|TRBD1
TGTGCCAGCAGCCGCGCAGGGGGCGGGGAGACCCAGTACTTC
CASSRAGGGETQYF
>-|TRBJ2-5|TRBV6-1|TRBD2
TGTGCCAGCATCCTTGAAAGCGGGGGCCAAGAGACCCAGTACTTC
CASILESGGQETQYF
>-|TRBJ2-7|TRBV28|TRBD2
TGTGCCAGCAGTATGGGACTAGCGGGAGTCTACGAGCAGTACTTC
CASSMGLAGVYEQYF
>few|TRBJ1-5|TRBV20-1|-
TGCAGTGCTAGAGCCTTGTTAGGGGGCAATCAGCCCCAGCATTTT
CSARALLGGNQPQHF
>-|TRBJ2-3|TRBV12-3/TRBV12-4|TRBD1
TGTGCCAGCAGTGACAGGGGACGCACAGATACGCAGTATTTT
CASSDRGRTDTQYF
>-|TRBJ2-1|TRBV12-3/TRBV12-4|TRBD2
TGTGCCAGCCGCTGGCGGGGGGGCGATGAGCAGTTCTTC
CASRWRGGDEQFF
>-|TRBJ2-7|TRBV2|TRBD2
TGTGCCACCCGAATCGATCGGGGGGGATCCTACGAGCAGTACTTC
CATRIDRGGSYEQYF
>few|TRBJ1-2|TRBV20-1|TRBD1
TGCAGTGCTAGAGAGGGGACAGGGGGAAGTGGCTACACCTTC
CSAREGTGGSGYTF
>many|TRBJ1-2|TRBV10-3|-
TGTGCCATCAGTGAGTCCCGGGAATATGGCTACACCTTC
CAISESREYGYTF
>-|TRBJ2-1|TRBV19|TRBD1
TGTGCCAGTAGTATGGGGACAGGGGTGGAGCAGTTCTTC
CASSMGTGVEQFF
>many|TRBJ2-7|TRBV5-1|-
TGCGCCAGCAGCTTGCAAGACGGGTACGAGCAGTACTTC
CASSLQDGYEQYF
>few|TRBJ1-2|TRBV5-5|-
TGTGCCAGCAGCCCCGCGTGGGATGGCTACACCTTC
CASSPAWDGYTF
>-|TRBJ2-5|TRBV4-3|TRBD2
TGCGCCAGCAGCCCCGGGACTAGCGGGAGAACCCAGTACTTC
CASSPGTSGRTQYF
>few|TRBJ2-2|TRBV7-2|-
TGTGCCAGCGAGAGCAGCCCCAACACCGGGGAGCTGTTTTTT
CASESSPNTGELFF
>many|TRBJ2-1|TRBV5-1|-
TGCGCCAGCAGCTTACAGGGTCATGAGCAGTTCTTC
CASSLQGHEQFF
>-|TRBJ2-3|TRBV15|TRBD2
TGTGCCACCGGAATAGCGGGAGTGGCCGATACGCAGTATTTT
CATGIAGVADTQYF
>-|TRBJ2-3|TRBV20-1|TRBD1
TGCAGTGCTAGAGGTCTGTCCGGGACAGGATCAGATACGCAGTATTTT
CSARGLSGTGSDTQYF
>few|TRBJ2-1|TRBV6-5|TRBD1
TGTGCCAGCAGTTACCCCGTCGGGACAGGTAATGAGCAGTTCTTC
CASSYPVGTGNEQFF
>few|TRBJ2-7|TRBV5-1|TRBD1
TGCGCCAGCAGCTTAAACGGACAGGGGGCTGGAGAGCAGTACTTC
CASSLNGQGAGEQYF
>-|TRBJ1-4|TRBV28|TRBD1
TGTGCCAGCAGCCGTCCGGGACAGCGTAATGAAAAACTGTTTTTT
CASSRPGQRNEKLFF
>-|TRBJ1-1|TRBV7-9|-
TGTGCCAGCAGCTTAGACGGACCTGAAGCTTTCTTT
CASSLDGPEAFF
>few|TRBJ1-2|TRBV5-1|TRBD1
TGCGCCAGCAGCTCCGGGACAGGGGACGGCTACACCTTC
CASSSGTGDGYTF
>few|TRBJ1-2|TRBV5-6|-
TGTGCCAGCAGCGCCACAGGCGGAGACTATGGCTACACCTTC
CASSATGGDYGYTF
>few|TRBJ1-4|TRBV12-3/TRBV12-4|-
TGTGCCAGCAGTTTATCCTCAGGGGAAGAAAAACTGTTTTTT
CASSLSSGEEKLFF
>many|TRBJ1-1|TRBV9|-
TGTGCCAGCAGCGTCCGAAACGGGAACACTGAAGCTTTCTTT
CASSVRNGNTEAFF
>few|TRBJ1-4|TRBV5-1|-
TGCGCCAGCAGCTTGGTGGTGGAGGGGAGGTGTGAAAAACTGTTTTTT
CASSLVVEGRCEKLFF
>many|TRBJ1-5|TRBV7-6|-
TGTGCCAGCAGCTTAGAGTTTCTTCAGCCCCAGCATTTT
CASSLEFLQPQHF
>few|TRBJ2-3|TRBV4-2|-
TGTGCCAGCAGCCAAGATGCACAAACAGATACGCAGTATTTT
CASSQDAQTDTQYF
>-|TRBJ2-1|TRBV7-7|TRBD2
TGTGCCAGCAGCTTTGGGGGGGCTAGCGGGAGCAATGAGCAGTTCTTC
CASSFGGASGSNEQFF
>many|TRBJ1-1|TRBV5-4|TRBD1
TGTGCCAGCAGCCCCCAGGGGGGGCCCAAGAAGAACACTGAAGCTTTCTTT
CASSPQGGPKKNTEAFF
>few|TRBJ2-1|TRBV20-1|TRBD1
TGCAGTGCTAGACCGTGGGACAGCAATGAGCAGTTCTTC
CSARPWDSNEQFF
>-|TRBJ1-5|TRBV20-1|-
TGCAGTGCTAGGGTCAGGGGAAGCAATCAGCTCCAGCATTTT
CSARVRGSNQLQHF
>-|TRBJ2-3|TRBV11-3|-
TGTGCCAGCAGCGGCCATACGGGGGTGACAGGATACACAGATACGCAGTATTTT
CASSGHTGVTGYTDTQYF
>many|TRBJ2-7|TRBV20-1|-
TGCAGTGCTAGCGGGGGCTTACTAACCTACGAGCAGTACTTC
CSASGGLLTYEQYF
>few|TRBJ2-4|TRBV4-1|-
TGCGCCAGCAGCCAAGATCTGAGTACCCTAGCCAAAAACATTCAGTACTTC
CASSQDLSTLAKNIQYF
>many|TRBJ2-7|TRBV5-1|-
TGCGCCAGCAGCTTAGGACAGATATTCTACGAGCAGTACTTC
CASSLGQIFYEQYF
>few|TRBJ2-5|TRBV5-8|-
TGTGCCAGCAGCTTGGCCCCGCGATTCCGGGGGGAGACCCAGTACTTC
CASSLAPRFRGETQYF